The clone carrying this TCR beta chain is labeled as medium-sized. Its target is unknown. This beta chain turned up in a library designed for alpha chains; as an off-target read, its abundance says little. The V end lost 6 bases, the J end lost 2 bases, and 13 bases lay between the germline ends. Germline V gene lookup returns CDR1 SNHLY and CDR2 FYNNEI. The CDR3 is 15 residues long. Stated time point: sample taken at primary tumor resection. Unsorted whole RNA of tumor, nontumor lung or frozen PBMC was sequenced. Each molecule of TCR cDNA was tagged with one unique molecular identifier. TCRdb re-called the 5' RACE reads through MiXCR, storing one row per CDR3 protein. The sample holds about 7,900 distinct CDR3 sequences, roughly 4.5% seen once. This specimen comes from a study of spatial heterogeneity in lung cancer. Study-level background: The mean occurrence of each unique TCR and UMI combination in raw reads exceeded eight.

Study-wide results and limits: Blood carried ubiquitous expanded tumor TCRs more at resection than follow-up.

The clonotype comes from a male donor with early-stage non-small cell lung cancer. This chain links TRBV2 with TRBJ2-2; no reliable D call. The input for sequencing was PBMCs, taken at surgery. The CDR3 DNA is TGTGCCAGCAGAGGCAACAGAGTTAACACCGGGGAGCTGTTTTTT. Its translation: CASRGNRVNTGELFF. Complete variable domain (other parts from reference TRBV2 and TRBJ2-2): EPEVTQTPSHQVTQMGQEVILRCVPISNHLYFYWYRQILGQKVEFLVSFYNNEISEKSEIFDDQFSVERPDGSNFTLKIRSTKLEDSAMYFCASRGNRVNTGELFFGEGSRLTVL.